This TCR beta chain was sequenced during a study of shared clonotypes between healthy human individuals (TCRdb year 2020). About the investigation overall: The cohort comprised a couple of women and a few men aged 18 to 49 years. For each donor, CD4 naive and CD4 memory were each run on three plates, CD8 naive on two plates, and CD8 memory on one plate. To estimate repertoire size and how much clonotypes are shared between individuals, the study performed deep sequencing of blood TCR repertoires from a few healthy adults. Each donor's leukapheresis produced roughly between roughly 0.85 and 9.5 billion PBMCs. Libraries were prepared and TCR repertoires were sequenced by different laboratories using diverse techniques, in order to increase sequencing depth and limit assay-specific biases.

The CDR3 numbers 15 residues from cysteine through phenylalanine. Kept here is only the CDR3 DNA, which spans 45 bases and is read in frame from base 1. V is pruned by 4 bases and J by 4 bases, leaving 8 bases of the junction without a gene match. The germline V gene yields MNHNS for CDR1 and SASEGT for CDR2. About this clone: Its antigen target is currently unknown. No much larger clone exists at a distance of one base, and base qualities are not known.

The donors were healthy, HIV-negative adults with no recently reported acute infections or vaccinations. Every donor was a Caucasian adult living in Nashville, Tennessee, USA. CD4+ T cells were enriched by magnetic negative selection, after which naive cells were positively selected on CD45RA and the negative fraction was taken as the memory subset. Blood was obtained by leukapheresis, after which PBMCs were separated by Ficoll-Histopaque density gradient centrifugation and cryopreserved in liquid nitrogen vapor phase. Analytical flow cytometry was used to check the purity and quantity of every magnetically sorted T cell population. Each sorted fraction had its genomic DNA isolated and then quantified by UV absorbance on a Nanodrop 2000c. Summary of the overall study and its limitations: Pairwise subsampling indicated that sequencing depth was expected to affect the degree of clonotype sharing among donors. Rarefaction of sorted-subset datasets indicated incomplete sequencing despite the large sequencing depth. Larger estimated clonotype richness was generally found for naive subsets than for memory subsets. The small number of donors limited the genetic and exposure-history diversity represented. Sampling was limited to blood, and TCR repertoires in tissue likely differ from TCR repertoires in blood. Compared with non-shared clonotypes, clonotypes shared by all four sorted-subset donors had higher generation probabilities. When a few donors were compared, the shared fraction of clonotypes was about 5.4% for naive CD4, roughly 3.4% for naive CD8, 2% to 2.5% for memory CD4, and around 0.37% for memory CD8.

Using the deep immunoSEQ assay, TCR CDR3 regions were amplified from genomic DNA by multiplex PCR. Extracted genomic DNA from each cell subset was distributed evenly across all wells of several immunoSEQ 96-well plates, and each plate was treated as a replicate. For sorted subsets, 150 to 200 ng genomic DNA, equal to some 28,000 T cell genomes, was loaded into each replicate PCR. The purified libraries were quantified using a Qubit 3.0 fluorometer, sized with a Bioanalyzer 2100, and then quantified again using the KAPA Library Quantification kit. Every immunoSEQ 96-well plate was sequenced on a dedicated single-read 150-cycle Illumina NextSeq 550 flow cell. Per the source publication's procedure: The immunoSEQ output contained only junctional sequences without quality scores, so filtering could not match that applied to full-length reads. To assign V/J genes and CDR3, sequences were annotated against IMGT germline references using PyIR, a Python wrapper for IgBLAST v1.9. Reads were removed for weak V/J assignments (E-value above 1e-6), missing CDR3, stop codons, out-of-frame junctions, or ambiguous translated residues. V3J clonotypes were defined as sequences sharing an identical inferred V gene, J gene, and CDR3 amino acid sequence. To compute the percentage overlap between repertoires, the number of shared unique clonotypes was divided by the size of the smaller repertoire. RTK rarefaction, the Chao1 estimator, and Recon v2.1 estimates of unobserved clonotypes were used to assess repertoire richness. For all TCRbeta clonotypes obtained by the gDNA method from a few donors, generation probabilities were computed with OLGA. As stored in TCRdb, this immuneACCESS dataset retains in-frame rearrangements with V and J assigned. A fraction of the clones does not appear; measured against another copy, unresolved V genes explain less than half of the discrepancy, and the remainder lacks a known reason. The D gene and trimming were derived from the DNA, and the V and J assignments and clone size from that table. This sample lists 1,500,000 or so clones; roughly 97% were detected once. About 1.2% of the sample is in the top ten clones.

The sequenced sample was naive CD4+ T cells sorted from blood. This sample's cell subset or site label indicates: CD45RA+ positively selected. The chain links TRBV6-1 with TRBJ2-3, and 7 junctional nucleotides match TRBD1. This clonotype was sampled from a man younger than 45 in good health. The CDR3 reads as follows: CASSGDRAKPDTQYF. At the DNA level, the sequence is TGTGCCAGCAGTGGAGACAGGGCAAAGCCAGATACGCAGTATTTT.